The 6 T cell receptor beta chains listed next were all sequenced from one sample in a study of CD8+CD57+ T cells in acquired aplastic anemia. TCR beta VDJ combinations and CDR3 sequences were profiled from genomic DNA. MiXCR, applied by TCRdb to the reads, yields one record per CDR3 protein. This table holds 150,000 to 180,000 distinct CDR3 sequences, approximately 52% found once. The authors sequenced patients whose flow cytometry had shown CD8+CD57+ cell expansion. Sequencing was done on a sample of sorted CD4+, CD8+, or CD8+CD57+ T cells (not recorded which) from PBMCs. The receptor source for this set is a human donor with aplastic anemia.

J is TRBJ2-5 and V is TRBV7-2; D gene uncertain. The germline V gene has CDR1 SGHTA and CDR2 FQGNSA. Trimming took 6 bases from V and 5 from J, leaving 10 bases between them. The CDR3 runs 12 residues. CDR3: CASSRLGETQYF. The CDR3 DNA reads as TGTGCCAGCAGTCGACTGGGGGAGACCCAGTACTTC. Supplemented by reference TRBV7-2 and TRBJ2-5, the full variable domain reads GAGVSQSPSNKVTEKGKDVELRCDPISGHTALYWYRQSLGQGLEFLIYFQGNSAPDKSGLPSDRFSAERTGGSVSTLTIQRTQQEDSAVYLCASSRLGETQYFGPGTRLLVL.

This clonotype has more than one count but fewer than ten. The chain joins TRBV29-1 to TRBJ1-1; D not certain. Per the germline V gene, CDR1 is SQVTM and CDR2 is ANQGSEA. The CDR3 is 13 amino acids. V was clipped by 6 bases and J by 1 base, with 12 bases between them. CDR3 nucleotides: TGCAGCGTAAGGGATCTAGGGAACACTGAAGCTTTCTTT. Translated, it gives CSVRDLGNTEAFF.

This clonotype appeared many times. V gene TRBV6-2 or TRBV6-3 combines with J gene TRBJ2-7; the D gene is possibly TRBD2 (5 bases). Germline V gene data show CDR1 as MNHEY and CDR2 as SVGEGT. V shed 0 bases and J shed 5 bases, with 8 bases lying between them. The CDR3 runs to 13 residues. The CDR3 here is CASSYSEENEQYF. The CDR3 bases are TGTGCCAGCAGTTACTCGGAGGAAAACGAGCAGTACTTC.

The chain combines TRBV29-1 with TRBJ1-2, with TRBD1 as a possible D gene (6 bases). The V and J ends lost 2 bases and 4 bases respectively, with 17 bases between them. The germline gives CDR1 SQVTM, CDR2 ANQGSEA. The CDR3 sequence is 15 residues long. CDR3 amino acids: CSVESSGADGYGYTF. As DNA, the CDR3 is TGCAGCGTTGAAAGTTCAGGGGCAGATGGCTATGGCTACACCTTC.

The rearrangement links TRBV5-6 to TRBJ1-1; the D gene is possibly TRBD1 (6 bases). The CDR3 runs to 14 residues. CDR1 SGHDT and CDR2 YYEEEE come from the germline V gene. Trimming left V 4 bases short and J 2 bases short, with 12 bases between. The CDR3 protein is CASSPGGHNTEAFF. For the CDR3, the DNA is TGTGCCAGCAGCCCCGGGGGGCATAACACTGAAGCTTTCTTT. Looking up the rest from reference TRBV5-6 and TRBJ1-1 gives the full variable domain: DAGVTQSPTHLIKTRGQQVTLRCSPKSGHDTVSWYQQALGQGPQFIFQYYEEEERQRGNFPDRFSGHQFPNYSSELNVNALLLGDSALYLCASSPGGHNTEAFFGQGTRLTVV.

V gene TRBV7-8 combines with J gene TRBJ1-1, with D tentatively TRBD1 (6 bases). The length of the CDR3 is 12 residues. CDR1 is SGHVS, CDR2 FQNEAQ, per germline. The V end was cut by 5 bases, the J end by 8 bases, with 12 bases between. The CDR3 DNA reads as TGTGCCAGCAGCGCCCAGGGGAACGAAGCTTTCTTT. As protein: CASSAQGNEAFF.